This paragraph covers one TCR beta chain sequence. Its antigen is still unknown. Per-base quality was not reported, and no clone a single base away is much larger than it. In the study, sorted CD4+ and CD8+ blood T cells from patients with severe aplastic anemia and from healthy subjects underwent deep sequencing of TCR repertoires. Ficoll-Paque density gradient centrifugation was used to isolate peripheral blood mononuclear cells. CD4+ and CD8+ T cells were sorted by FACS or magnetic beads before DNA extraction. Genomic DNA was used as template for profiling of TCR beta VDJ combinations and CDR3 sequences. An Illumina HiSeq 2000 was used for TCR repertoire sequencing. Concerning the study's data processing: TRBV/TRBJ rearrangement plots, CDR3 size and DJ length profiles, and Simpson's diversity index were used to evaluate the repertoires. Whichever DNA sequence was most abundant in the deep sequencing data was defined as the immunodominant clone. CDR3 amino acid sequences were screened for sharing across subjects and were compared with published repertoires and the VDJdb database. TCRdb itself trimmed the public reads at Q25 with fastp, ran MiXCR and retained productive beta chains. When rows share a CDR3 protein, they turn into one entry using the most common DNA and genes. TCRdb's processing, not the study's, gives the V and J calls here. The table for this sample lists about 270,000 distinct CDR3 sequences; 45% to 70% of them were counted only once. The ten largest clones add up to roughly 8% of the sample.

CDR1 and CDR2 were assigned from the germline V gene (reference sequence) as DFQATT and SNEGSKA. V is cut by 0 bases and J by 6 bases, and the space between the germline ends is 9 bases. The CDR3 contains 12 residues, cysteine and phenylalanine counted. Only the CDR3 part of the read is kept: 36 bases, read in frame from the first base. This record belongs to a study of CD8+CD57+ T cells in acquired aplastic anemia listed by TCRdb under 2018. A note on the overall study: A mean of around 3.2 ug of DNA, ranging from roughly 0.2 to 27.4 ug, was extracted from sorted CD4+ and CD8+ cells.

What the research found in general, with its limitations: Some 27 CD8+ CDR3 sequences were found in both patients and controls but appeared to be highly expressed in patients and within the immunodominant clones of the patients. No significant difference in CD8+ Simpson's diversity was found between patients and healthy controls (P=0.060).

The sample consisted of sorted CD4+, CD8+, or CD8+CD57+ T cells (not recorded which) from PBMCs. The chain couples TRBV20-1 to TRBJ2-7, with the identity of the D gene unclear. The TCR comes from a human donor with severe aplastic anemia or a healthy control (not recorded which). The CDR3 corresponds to CSARDLASEQYF. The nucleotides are TGCAGTGCTAGAGATCTTGCGTCCGAGCAGTACTTC.